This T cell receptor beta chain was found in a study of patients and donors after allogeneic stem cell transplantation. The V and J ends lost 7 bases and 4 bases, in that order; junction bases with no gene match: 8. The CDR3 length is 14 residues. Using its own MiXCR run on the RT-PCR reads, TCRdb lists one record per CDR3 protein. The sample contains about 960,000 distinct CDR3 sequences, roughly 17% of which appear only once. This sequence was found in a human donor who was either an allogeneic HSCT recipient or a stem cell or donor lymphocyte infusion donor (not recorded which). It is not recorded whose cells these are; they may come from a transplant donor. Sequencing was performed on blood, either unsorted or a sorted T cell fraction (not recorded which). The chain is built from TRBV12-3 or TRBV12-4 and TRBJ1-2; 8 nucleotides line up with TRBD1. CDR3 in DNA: TGTGCCAGCAACGACAGGGGTTTTGGCTATGGCTACACCTTC. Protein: CASNDRGFGYGYTF.